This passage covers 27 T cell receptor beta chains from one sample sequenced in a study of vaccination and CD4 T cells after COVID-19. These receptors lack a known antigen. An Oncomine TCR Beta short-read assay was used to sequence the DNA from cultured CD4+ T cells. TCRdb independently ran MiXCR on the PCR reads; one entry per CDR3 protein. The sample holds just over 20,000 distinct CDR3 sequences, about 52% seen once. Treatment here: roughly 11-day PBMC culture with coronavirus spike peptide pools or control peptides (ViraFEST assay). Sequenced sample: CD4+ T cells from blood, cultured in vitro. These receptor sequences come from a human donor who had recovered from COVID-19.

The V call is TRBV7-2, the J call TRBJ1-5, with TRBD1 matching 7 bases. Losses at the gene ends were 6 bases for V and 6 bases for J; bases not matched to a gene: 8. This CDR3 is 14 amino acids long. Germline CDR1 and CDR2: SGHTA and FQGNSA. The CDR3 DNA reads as TGTGCCAGCAGTTGGACAGGAGAGATTCAGCCCCAGCATTTT. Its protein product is CASSWTGEIQPQHF.

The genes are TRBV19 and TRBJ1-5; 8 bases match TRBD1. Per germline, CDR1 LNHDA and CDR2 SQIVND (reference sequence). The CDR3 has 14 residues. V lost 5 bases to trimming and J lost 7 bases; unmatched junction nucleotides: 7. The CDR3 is CASSSDRGGQPQHF. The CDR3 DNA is TGTGCCAGTAGTTCAGACAGGGGCGGACAGCCCCAGCATTTT.

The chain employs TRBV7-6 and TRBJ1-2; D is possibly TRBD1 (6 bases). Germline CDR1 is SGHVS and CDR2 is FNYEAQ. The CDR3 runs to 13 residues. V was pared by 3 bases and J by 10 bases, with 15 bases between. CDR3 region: CASSFLPGTFYTF. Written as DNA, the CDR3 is TGTGCCAGCAGCTTTTTACCCGGGACATTCTACACCTTC.

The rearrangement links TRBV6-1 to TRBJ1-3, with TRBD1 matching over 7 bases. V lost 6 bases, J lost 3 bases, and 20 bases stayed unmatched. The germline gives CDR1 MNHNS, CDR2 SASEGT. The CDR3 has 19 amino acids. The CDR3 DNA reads TGTGCCAGCAGCGCAAAAAGGGGGGTCGAAGGGGGCTATGGAAACACCATATATTTT. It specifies CASSAKRGVEGGYGNTIYF.

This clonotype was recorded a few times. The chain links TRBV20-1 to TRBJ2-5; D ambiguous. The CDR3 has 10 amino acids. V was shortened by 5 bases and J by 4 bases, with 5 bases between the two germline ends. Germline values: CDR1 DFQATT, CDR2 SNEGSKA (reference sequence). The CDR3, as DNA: TGCAGTGCTGACCGAGAGACCCAGTACTTC. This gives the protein CSADRETQYF.

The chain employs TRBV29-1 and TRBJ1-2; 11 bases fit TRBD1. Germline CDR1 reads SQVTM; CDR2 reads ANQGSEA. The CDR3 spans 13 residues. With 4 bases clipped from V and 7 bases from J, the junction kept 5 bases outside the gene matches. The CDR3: CSVVGQGVVGYTF. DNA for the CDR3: TGCAGCGTTGTGGGACAGGGGGTAGTTGGCTACACCTTC.

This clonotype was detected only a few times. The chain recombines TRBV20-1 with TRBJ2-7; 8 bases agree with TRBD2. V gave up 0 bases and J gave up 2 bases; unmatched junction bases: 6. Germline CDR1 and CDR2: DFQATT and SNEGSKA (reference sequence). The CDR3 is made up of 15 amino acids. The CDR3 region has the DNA TGCAGTGCTAGAGATAGCGGGAATGAAGCCTACGAGCAGTACTTC. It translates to CSARDSGNEAYEQYF.

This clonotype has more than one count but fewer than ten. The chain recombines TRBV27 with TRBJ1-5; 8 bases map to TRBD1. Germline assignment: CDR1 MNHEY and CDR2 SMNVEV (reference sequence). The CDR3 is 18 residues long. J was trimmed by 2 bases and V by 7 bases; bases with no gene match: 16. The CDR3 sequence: CASTLPRQGFGGNQPQHF. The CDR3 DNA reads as TGTGCCAGCACACTCCCCCGACAGGGGTTTGGCGGCAATCAGCCCCAGCATTTT.

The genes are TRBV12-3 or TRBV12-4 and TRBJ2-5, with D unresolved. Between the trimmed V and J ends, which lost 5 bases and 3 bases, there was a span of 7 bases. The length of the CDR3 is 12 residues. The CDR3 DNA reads TGTGCCAGCAGTCCAAAGGAAGAGACCCAGTACTTC. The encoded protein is CASSPKEETQYF.

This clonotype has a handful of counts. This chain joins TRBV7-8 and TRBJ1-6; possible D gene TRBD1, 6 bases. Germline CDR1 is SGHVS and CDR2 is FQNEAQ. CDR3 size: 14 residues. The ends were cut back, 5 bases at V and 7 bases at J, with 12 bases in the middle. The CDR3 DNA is TGTGCCAGCAGCCCGACAGGACTAAATTCACCCCTCCACTTT. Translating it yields CASSPTGLNSPLHF.

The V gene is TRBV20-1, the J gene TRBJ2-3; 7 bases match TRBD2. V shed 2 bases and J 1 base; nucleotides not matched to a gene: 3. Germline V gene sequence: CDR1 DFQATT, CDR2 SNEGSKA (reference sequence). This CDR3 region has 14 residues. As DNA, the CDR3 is TGCAGTGCTAGACCAGCGGGACGCACAGATACGCAGTATTTT. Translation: CSARPAGRTDTQYF.

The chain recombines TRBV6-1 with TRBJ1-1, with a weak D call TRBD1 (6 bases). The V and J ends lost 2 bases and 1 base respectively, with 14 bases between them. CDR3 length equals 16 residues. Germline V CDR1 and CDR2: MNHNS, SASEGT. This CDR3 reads CASSEPARGGNTEAFF. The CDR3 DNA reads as TGTGCCAGCAGTGAACCGGCCAGGGGAGGGAACACTGAAGCTTTCTTT.

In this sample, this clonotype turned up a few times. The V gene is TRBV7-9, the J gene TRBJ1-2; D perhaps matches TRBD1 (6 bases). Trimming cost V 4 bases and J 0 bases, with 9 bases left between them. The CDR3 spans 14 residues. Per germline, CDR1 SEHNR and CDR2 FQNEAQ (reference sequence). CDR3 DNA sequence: TGTGCCAGCAGCTCCGGACAGTCTAACTATGGCTACACCTTC. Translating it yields CASSSGQSNYGYTF.

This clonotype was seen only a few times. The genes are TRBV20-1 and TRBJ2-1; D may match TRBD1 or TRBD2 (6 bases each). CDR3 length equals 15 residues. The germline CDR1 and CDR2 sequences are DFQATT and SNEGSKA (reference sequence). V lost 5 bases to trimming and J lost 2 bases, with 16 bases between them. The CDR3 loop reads CSAYTGAPPYNEQFF. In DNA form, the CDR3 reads TGCAGTGCTTATACGGGGGCCCCACCCTACAATGAGCAGTTCTTC.

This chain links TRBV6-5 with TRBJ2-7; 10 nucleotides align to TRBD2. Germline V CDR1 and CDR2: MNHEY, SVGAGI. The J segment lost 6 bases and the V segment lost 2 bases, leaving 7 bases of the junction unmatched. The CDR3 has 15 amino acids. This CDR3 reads CASSYGLAGVREQYF. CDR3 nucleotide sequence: TGTGCCAGCAGTTACGGCCTAGCGGGAGTCCGCGAGCAGTACTTC.

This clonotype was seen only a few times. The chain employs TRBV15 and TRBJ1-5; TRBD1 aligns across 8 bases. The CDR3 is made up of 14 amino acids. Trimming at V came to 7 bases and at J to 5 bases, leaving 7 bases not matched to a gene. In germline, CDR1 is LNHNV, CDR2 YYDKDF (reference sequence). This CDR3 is CATKRTGRDQPQHF. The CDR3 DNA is TGTGCCACCAAGAGGACAGGGCGGGATCAGCCCCAGCATTTT.

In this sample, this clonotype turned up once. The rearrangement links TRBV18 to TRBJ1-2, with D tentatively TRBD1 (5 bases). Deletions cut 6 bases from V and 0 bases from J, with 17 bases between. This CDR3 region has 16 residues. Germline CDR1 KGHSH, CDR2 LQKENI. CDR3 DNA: TGTGCCAGCTCCCCCCAAACCGACAGAGCTAACTATGGCTACACCTTC. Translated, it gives CASSPQTDRANYGYTF.

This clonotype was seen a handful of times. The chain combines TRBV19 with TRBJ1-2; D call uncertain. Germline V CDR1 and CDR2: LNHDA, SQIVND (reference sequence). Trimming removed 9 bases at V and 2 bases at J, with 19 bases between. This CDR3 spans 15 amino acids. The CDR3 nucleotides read TGTGCCAGCAAACTTTTGGGCGCCTGGAACTATGGCTACACCTTC. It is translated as CASKLLGAWNYGYTF.

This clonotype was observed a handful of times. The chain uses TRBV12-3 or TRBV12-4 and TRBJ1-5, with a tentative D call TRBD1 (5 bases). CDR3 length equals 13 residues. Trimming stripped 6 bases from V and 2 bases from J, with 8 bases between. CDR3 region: CASSDSGNQPQHF. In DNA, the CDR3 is TGTGCCAGCAGCGACAGCGGCAATCAGCCCCAGCATTTT.

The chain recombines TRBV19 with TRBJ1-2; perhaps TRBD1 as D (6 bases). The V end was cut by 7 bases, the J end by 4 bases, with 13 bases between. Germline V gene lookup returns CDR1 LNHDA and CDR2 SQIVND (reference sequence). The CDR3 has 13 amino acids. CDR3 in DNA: TGTGCCAGTATTCAACAGGGTACCTATGGCTACACCTTC. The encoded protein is CASIQQGTYGYTF.

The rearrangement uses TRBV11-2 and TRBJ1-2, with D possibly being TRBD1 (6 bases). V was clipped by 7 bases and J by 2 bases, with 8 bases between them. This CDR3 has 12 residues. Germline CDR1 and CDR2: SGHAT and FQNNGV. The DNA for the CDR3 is TGTGCCAGCACCGGACAGAACTATGGCTACACCTTC. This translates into CASTGQNYGYTF.

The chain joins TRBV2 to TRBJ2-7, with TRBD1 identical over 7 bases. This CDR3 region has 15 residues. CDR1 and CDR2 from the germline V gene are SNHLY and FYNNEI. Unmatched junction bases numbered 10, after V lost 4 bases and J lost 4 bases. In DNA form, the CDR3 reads TGTGCCAGCAGTGCTTACTGGACAGGCGGGTACGAGCAGTACTTC. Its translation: CASSAYWTGGYEQYF.

CDR3 residues: CASSQGRHRDGYTF. The CDR3 DNA reads TGTGCCAGCAGCCAAGGAAGGCACAGGGATGGCTACACCTTC. The chain joins TRBV3-1 to TRBJ1-2; a possible D gene is TRBD1 (6 bases). The CDR3 is 14 residues long. Trimming removed 1 base at V and 6 bases at J, with 12 bases between. Germline CDR1 LGHDT, CDR2 YNNKEL (reference sequence). Full variable domain (outside the CDR3, taken from reference TRBV3-1 and TRBJ1-2): DTAVSQTPKYLVTQMGNDKSIKCEQNLGHDTMYWYKQDSKKFLKIMFSYNNKELIINETVPNRFSPKSPDKAHLNLHINSLELGDSAVYFCASSQGRHRDGYTFGSGTRLTVV.

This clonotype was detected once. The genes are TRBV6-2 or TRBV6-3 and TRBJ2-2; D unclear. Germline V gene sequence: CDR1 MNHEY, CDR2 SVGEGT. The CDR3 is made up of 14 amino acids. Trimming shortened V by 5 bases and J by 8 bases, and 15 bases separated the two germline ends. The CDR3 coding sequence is TGTGCCAGCAGTCCCCCCGGTCGATCGGGGGAGCTGTTTTTT. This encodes CASSPPGRSGELFF.

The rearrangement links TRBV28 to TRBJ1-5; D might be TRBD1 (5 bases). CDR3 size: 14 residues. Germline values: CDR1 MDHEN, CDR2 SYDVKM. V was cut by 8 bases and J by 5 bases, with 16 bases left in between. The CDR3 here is CASLPAGTYQPQHF. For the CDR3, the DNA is TGTGCCAGCCTACCGGCCGGGACCTATCAGCCCCAGCATTTT.

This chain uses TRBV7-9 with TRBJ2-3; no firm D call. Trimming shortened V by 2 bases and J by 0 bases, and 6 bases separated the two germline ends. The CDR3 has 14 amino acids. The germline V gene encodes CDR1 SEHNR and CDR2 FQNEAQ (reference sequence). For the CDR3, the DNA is TGTGCCAGCAGCTTAATTGCTAGCACAGATACGCAGTATTTT. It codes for CASSLIASTDTQYF.

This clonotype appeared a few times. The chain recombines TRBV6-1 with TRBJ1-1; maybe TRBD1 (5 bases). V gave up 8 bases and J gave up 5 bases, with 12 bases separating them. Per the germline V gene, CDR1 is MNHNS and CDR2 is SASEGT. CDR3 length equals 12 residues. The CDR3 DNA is TGTGCCAGCGGGGCTTCGGGAACTGAAGCTTTCTTT. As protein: CASGASGTEAFF.